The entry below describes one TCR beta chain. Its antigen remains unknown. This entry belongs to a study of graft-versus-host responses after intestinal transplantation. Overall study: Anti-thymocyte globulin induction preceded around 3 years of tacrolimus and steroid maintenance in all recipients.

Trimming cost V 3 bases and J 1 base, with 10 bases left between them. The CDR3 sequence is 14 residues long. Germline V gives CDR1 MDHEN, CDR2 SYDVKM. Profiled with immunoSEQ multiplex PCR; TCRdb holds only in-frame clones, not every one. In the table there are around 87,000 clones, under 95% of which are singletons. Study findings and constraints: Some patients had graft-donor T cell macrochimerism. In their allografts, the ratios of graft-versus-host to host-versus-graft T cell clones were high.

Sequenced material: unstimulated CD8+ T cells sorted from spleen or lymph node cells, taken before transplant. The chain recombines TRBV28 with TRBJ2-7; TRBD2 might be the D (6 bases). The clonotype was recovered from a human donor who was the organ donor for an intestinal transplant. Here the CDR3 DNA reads TGTGCCAGCAGTTTTTTGGAGGGATCCTACGAGCAGTACTTC. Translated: CASSFLEGSYEQYF. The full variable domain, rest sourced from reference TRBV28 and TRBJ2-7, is DVKVTQSSRYLVKRTGEKVFLECVQDMDHENMFWYRQDPGLGLRLIYFSYDVKMKEKGDIPEGYSVSREKKERFSLILESASTNQTSMYLCASSFLEGSYEQYFGPGTRLTVT.